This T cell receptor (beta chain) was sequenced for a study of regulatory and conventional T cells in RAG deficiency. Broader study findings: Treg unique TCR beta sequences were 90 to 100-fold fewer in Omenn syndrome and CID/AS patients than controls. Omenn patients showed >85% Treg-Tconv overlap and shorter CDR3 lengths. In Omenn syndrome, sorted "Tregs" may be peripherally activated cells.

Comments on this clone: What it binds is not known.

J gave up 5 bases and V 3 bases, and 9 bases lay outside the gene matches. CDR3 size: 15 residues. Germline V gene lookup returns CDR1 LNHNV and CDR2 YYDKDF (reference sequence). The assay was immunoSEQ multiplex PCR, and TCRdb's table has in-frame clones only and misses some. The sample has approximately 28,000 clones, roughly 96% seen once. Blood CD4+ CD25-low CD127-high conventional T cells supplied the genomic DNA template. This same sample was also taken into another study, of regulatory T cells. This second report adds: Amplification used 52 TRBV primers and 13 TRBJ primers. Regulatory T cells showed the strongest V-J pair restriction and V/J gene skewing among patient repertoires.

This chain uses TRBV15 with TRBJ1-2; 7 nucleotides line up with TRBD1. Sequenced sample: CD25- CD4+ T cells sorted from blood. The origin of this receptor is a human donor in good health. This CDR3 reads CATSRTQGWGYGYTF. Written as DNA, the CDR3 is TGTGCCACCAGCAGGACACAGGGGTGGGGTTATGGCTACACCTTC.